A selection of T cell receptor beta chains follows, all from one sample in a study of cytomegalovirus exposure and HLA in healthy donors. Some clones are missing from TCRdb's copy, which holds only in-frame ones; the method was immunoSEQ multiplex PCR. The sample includes about 280,000 clones, approximately 88% seen only once; the top ten take approximately 0.88%. Sequencing was done on a sample of PBMCs. These receptors came from a woman under 30 in good health and CMV-seronegative. Both conserved end residues are part of each CDR3. Fields, in order: clone size, J gene, D gene, V gene, CDR3 protein, CDR3 DNA. The D gene is left open where the match is weak. Clone size appears in some rows only: once, few, many, or a class for an expanded clone.

abundance: .
j_gene: TRBJ2-2
d_gene: .
v_gene: TRBV5-1
CDR3aa: CASSLIEAGELFF
CDR3nt: TGCGCCAGCAGCTTGATTGAGGCCGGGGAGCTGTTTTTT

abundance: few
j_gene: TRBJ2-5
d_gene: .
v_gene: TRBV18
CDR3aa: CASSPQAGETQYF
CDR3nt: TGTGCCAGCTCACCGCAAGCGGGAGAGACCCAGTACTTC

abundance: .
j_gene: TRBJ2-5
d_gene: .
v_gene: TRBV29-1
CDR3aa: CSVEKGGGETQYF
CDR3nt: TGCAGCGTTGAGAAAGGGGGAGGGGAGACCCAGTACTTC

abundance: once
j_gene: TRBJ1-2
d_gene: .
v_gene: TRBV7-2
CDR3aa: CASSLVVRSPYGYTF
CDR3nt: TGTGCCAGCAGCTTAGTCGTCAGAAGTCCCTATGGCTACACCTTC

abundance: .
j_gene: TRBJ1-5
d_gene: TRBD1
v_gene: TRBV28
CDR3aa: CASSLSPRGHQPQHF
CDR3nt: TGTGCCAGCAGTTTGAGTCCCAGGGGGCATCAGCCCCAGCATTTT

abundance: .
j_gene: TRBJ2-7
d_gene: .
v_gene: TRBV29-1
CDR3aa: CSVVGLSSYEQYF
CDR3nt: TGCAGCGTCGTGGGACTGAGCTCCTACGAGCAGTACTTC

abundance: .
j_gene: TRBJ1-3
d_gene: .
v_gene: TRBV6-5
CDR3aa: CASSYSTVHSGNTIYF
CDR3nt: TGTGCCAGCAGTTATTCGACAGTTCACTCTGGAAACACCATATATTTT

abundance: .
j_gene: TRBJ1-2
d_gene: .
v_gene: TRBV2
CDR3aa: CASKDINGYTF
CDR3nt: TGTGCCAGCAAGGACATTAATGGCTACACCTTC

abundance: .
j_gene: TRBJ1-5
d_gene: TRBD1
v_gene: TRBV6-1
CDR3aa: CASRPGQGLRKQHF
CDR3nt: TGTGCCAGCAGACCGGGACAGGGGTTAAGAAAACAGCATTTT

abundance: .
j_gene: TRBJ2-2
d_gene: .
v_gene: TRBV5-1
CDR3aa: CASSLSSPTGELFF
CDR3nt: TGCGCCAGCAGCTTATCCTCCCCCACCGGGGAGCTGTTTTTT

abundance: .
j_gene: TRBJ2-7
d_gene: .
v_gene: TRBV4-3
CDR3aa: CASSPRQNYEQYF
CDR3nt: TGCGCCAGCAGCCCCCGACAGAACTACGAGCAGTACTTC

abundance: .
j_gene: TRBJ2-7
d_gene: .
v_gene: TRBV27
CDR3aa: CASSLGVGSSYEQYF
CDR3nt: TGTGCCAGCAGTTTAGGGGTAGGGAGCTCCTACGAGCAGTACTTC

abundance: .
j_gene: TRBJ2-5
d_gene: .
v_gene: TRBV15
CDR3aa: CATSRGGDSRGETQYF
CDR3nt: TGTGCCACCAGCAGAGGGGGGGACAGTCGAGGGGAGACCCAGTACTTC

abundance: .
j_gene: TRBJ1-2
d_gene: .
v_gene: TRBV4-2
CDR3aa: CASSQDTQGCTF
CDR3nt: TGTGCCAGCAGCCAAGATACACAGGGATGCACCTTC

abundance: .
j_gene: TRBJ2-7
d_gene: .
v_gene: TRBV6-5
CDR3aa: CASSQTTGTYEQYF
CDR3nt: TGTGCCAGCAGCCAAACCACAGGGACCTACGAGCAGTACTTC

abundance: .
j_gene: TRBJ2-7
d_gene: .
v_gene: TRBV5-1
CDR3aa: CASSLRGGPYEQYF
CDR3nt: TGCGCCAGCAGCTTGCGGGGTGGCCCATACGAGCAGTACTTC

abundance: few
j_gene: TRBJ1-5
d_gene: TRBD1
v_gene: TRBV28
CDR3aa: CASSFRDRGNQPQHF
CDR3nt: TGTGCCAGCAGTTTTAGGGACAGGGGCAATCAGCCCCAGCATTTT

abundance: .
j_gene: TRBJ2-7
d_gene: .
v_gene: TRBV19
CDR3aa: CASSPPGTLSYEQYF
CDR3nt: TGTGCCAGTAGCCCCCCCGGGACTCTGTCCTACGAGCAGTACTTC

abundance: .
j_gene: TRBJ1-1
d_gene: TRBD1
v_gene: TRBV10-3
CDR3aa: CAIGQGRTEAFF
CDR3nt: TGTGCCATCGGACAGGGGAGAACTGAAGCTTTCTTT

abundance: .
j_gene: TRBJ2-3
d_gene: TRBD2
v_gene: TRBV6-1
CDR3aa: CASSDVTSGRYSTDTQYF
CDR3nt: TGTGCCAGCAGTGATGTAACTAGCGGGAGGTATAGCACAGATACGCAGTATTTT

abundance: .
j_gene: TRBJ2-2
d_gene: TRBD2
v_gene: TRBV9
CDR3aa: CATGGSGANTGELFF
CDR3nt: TGTGCCACCGGGGGGAGCGGGGCGAACACCGGGGAGCTGTTTTTT

abundance: .
j_gene: TRBJ2-1
d_gene: .
v_gene: TRBV6-1
CDR3aa: CASSEEGGPYNEQFF
CDR3nt: TGTGCCAGCAGTGAAGAAGGGGGTCCATACAATGAGCAGTTCTTC

abundance: .
j_gene: TRBJ1-4
d_gene: .
v_gene: TRBV29-1
CDR3aa: CSVAVELNEKLFF
CDR3nt: TGCAGCGTTGCGGTTGAACTGAATGAAAAACTGTTTTTT

abundance: .
j_gene: TRBJ1-2
d_gene: TRBD1
v_gene: TRBV2
CDR3aa: CASSEFRGNYGYTF
CDR3nt: TGTGCCAGCAGTGAATTCAGGGGGAACTATGGCTACACCTTC

abundance: .
j_gene: TRBJ1-5
d_gene: .
v_gene: TRBV6-1
CDR3aa: CASSYRGRGQPQHF
CDR3nt: TGTGCCAGCAGTTATAGGGGCAGGGGTCAGCCCCAGCATTTT

abundance: .
j_gene: TRBJ1-2
d_gene: .
v_gene: TRBV6-5
CDR3aa: CASRKGRTSYGYTF
CDR3nt: TGTGCCAGCAGAAAAGGACGGACATCCTATGGCTACACCTTC

abundance: .
j_gene: TRBJ2-7
d_gene: TRBD1
v_gene: TRBV2
CDR3aa: CASSYGQGAYEQYF
CDR3nt: TGTGCCAGCAGTTATGGACAGGGAGCCTACGAGCAGTACTTC

abundance: few
j_gene: TRBJ2-1
d_gene: .
v_gene: TRBV5-1
CDR3aa: CASSRDSSYNEQFF
CDR3nt: TGCGCCAGCAGCCGGGATAGCTCCTACAATGAGCAGTTCTTC

abundance: .
j_gene: TRBJ2-3
d_gene: .
v_gene: TRBV7-9
CDR3aa: CASSLTGSTDTQYF
CDR3nt: TGTGCCAGCAGCTTAACAGGGAGCACAGATACGCAGTATTTT

abundance: .
j_gene: TRBJ2-7
d_gene: .
v_gene: TRBV27
CDR3aa: CASSFSTVLPYEQYF
CDR3nt: TGTGCCAGCAGTTTTTCAACGGTCCTCCCCTACGAGCAGTACTTC

abundance: .
j_gene: TRBJ1-2
d_gene: TRBD1
v_gene: TRBV6-6
CDR3aa: CASSYGAGGYYGYTF
CDR3nt: TGTGCCAGCAGTTACGGGGCAGGGGGATACTATGGCTACACCTTC

abundance: .
j_gene: TRBJ2-4
d_gene: .
v_gene: TRBV6-1
CDR3aa: CASSESVGVGKNIQYF
CDR3nt: TGTGCCAGCAGTGAATCGGTGGGAGTTGGCAAAAACATTCAGTACTTC

abundance: .
j_gene: TRBJ2-5
d_gene: .
v_gene: TRBV15
CDR3aa: CATSRGGQQRETQYF
CDR3nt: TGTGCCACCAGCAGAGGCGGGCAGCAAAGGGAGACCCAGTACTTC

abundance: once
j_gene: TRBJ2-1
d_gene: TRBD2
v_gene: TRBV7-3
CDR3aa: CASSFSGSYNEQFF
CDR3nt: TGTGCCAGCAGTTTTAGCGGGAGCTACAATGAGCAGTTCTTC

abundance: .
j_gene: TRBJ2-1
d_gene: TRBD1
v_gene: TRBV5-6
CDR3aa: CASSFTTAGQGENEQFF
CDR3nt: TGTGCCAGCAGCTTTACCACGGCGGGACAGGGGGAAAATGAGCAGTTCTTC

abundance: .
j_gene: TRBJ1-1
d_gene: .
v_gene: TRBV7-2
CDR3aa: CASSFLSGDTEAFF
CDR3nt: TGTGCCAGCAGCTTCCTTTCGGGGGACACTGAAGCTTTCTTT

abundance: few
j_gene: TRBJ1-2
d_gene: .
v_gene: TRBV6-4
CDR3aa: CASSPGGVRDGYTF
CDR3nt: TGTGCCAGCAGTCCTGGAGGGGTTCGAGATGGCTACACCTTC

abundance: .
j_gene: TRBJ2-7
d_gene: .
v_gene: TRBV12-1
CDR3aa: CASSNERGRVYEQYF
CDR3nt: TGTGCCAGCAGCAACGAGCGCGGGAGAGTCTACGAGCAGTACTTC

abundance: .
j_gene: TRBJ2-5
d_gene: .
v_gene: TRBV28
CDR3aa: CASSFGGVIQETQYF
CDR3nt: TGTGCCAGCAGTTTCGGGGGAGTGATCCAAGAGACCCAGTACTTC

abundance: .
j_gene: TRBJ1-1
d_gene: .
v_gene: TRBV7-2
CDR3aa: CASSLGGGAGTEAFF
CDR3nt: TGTGCCAGCAGCTTAGGAGGTGGGGCTGGCACTGAAGCTTTCTTT

abundance: .
j_gene: TRBJ2-1
d_gene: .
v_gene: TRBV15
CDR3aa: CATSGGETYNEQFF
CDR3nt: TGTGCCACCTCGGGGGGCGAAACCTACAATGAGCAGTTCTTC

abundance: once
j_gene: TRBJ2-7
d_gene: TRBD1
v_gene: TRBV5-1
CDR3aa: CASSGPGQLFYEQYF
CDR3nt: TGCGCCAGCTCGGGTCCGGGACAGCTTTTCTACGAGCAGTACTTC

abundance: many
j_gene: TRBJ1-2
d_gene: TRBD1
v_gene: TRBV6-1
CDR3aa: CASSESKGAHYGYTF
CDR3nt: TGTGCCAGCAGTGAAAGTAAGGGGGCTCACTATGGCTACACCTTC

abundance: .
j_gene: TRBJ1-1
d_gene: TRBD1
v_gene: TRBV19
CDR3aa: CASHQGQGRTEAFF
CDR3nt: TGTGCCAGCCATCAAGGACAGGGAAGGACTGAAGCTTTCTTT

abundance: .
j_gene: TRBJ2-3
d_gene: .
v_gene: TRBV15
CDR3aa: CATEVRGSTDTQYF
CDR3nt: TGTGCCACCGAAGTCAGGGGTTCAACAGATACGCAGTATTTT

abundance: .
j_gene: TRBJ2-2
d_gene: .
v_gene: TRBV6-5
CDR3aa: CASSPRAAGELFF
CDR3nt: TGTGCCAGCAGTCCCAGGGCGGCCGGGGAGCTGTTTTTT

abundance: few
j_gene: TRBJ1-1
d_gene: TRBD1
v_gene: TRBV19
CDR3aa: CASIIQQGTEAFF
CDR3nt: TGTGCCAGTATCATCCAACAGGGGACTGAAGCTTTCTTT

abundance: .
j_gene: TRBJ2-1
d_gene: .
v_gene: TRBV4-3
CDR3aa: CASSQAPGPVEDEQFF
CDR3nt: TGCGCCAGCAGCCAAGCGCCGGGCCCGGTGGAGGATGAGCAGTTCTTC

abundance: .
j_gene: TRBJ2-2
d_gene: TRBD2
v_gene: TRBV7-9
CDR3aa: CASSTGRDTGELFF
CDR3nt: TGTGCCAGCAGCACGGGGAGGGATACCGGGGAGCTGTTTTTT

abundance: .
j_gene: TRBJ2-7
d_gene: TRBD1
v_gene: TRBV11-1
CDR3aa: CASSPQGTGNYEQYF
CDR3nt: TGTGCCAGCAGCCCCCAAGGGACAGGGAACTACGAGCAGTACTTC

abundance: .
j_gene: TRBJ2-7
d_gene: .
v_gene: TRBV5-6
CDR3aa: CASSHSYEQYF
CDR3nt: TGTGCCAGCAGCCACTCCTACGAGCAGTACTTC

abundance: .
j_gene: TRBJ1-2
d_gene: .
v_gene: TRBV19
CDR3aa: CASSMATGRDYGYTF
CDR3nt: TGTGCCAGTAGTATGGCGACAGGAAGAGACTATGGCTACACCTTC

abundance: .
j_gene: TRBJ2-1
d_gene: .
v_gene: TRBV6-5
CDR3aa: CASSRFAAKTNEQFF
CDR3nt: TGTGCCAGCAGCCGTTTCGCGGCCAAGACTAATGAGCAGTTCTTC